Listed here are 24 T cell receptor beta chains from one sample, sequenced in a study of cytomegalovirus exposure and HLA in healthy donors (dated by TCRdb to the late 2010s). Libraries were constructed by the immunoSEQ multiplex PCR assay. For the multiplex PCR, a mixture combining 60 forward primers for TCR Vbeta segments and 13 reverse primers for TCR Jbeta segments was used. TCRdb obtained this table from immuneACCESS and retained in-frame rearrangements with V and J assigned. These tables miss some clones; where compared with another copy, unresolved V genes account for less than half of the shortfall, and the remainder is unexplained. The sample table contains roughly 150,000 clones; only one count was recorded for over 70% of them. The top ten constitute 2.5% to 3.5% of the sample. The sequenced sample consisted of PBMCs. These receptor sequences come from a male donor in good health and CMV-seronegative.

This clone came up a few times. The rearrangement uses TRBV19 and TRBJ1-2; D call uncertain. The CDR3 has 11 amino acids. V gave up 5 bases and J gave up 8 bases, with 9 bases separating them. CDR1 is LNHDA and CDR2 is SQIVND in the germline V gene (reference sequence). Written as DNA, the CDR3 is TGTGCCAGTAGTTCTCCGGGGGGCTACACCTTC. As protein: CASSSPGGYTF.

The chain employs TRBV28 and TRBJ1-2; TRBD1 agrees at 7 bases. Per the germline V gene, CDR1 is MDHEN and CDR2 is SYDVKM. This CDR3 has 13 residues. V was clipped by 7 bases and J by 8 bases; unmatched bases: 10. CDR3 protein: CASTIPGGGGYTF. The CDR3 DNA sequence: TGTGCCAGCACCATCCCCGGAGGGGGCGGCTACACCTTC.

This clone was picked up one time. The V gene is TRBV19, the J gene TRBJ2-2; 12 positions agree with TRBD2. The germline V gene encodes CDR1 LNHDA and CDR2 SQIVND (reference sequence). V gave up 7 bases and J gave up 6 bases; unmatched junction bases: 3. The CDR3 length is 14 residues. CDR3 bases: TGTGCCAGTATCGCTAGCGGGAGGGCCGGGGAGCTGTTTTTT. Residues: CASIASGRAGELFF.

V is TRBV9 and J is TRBJ1-2, with D perhaps matching TRBD1 (6 bases). CDR1 and CDR2 from the germline V gene are SGDLS and YYNGEE. Trimming shortened V by 4 bases and J by 4 bases, and 14 bases separated the two germline ends. The CDR3 contains 14 residues. In DNA, the CDR3 is TGTGCCAGCAGCCCCCGACAGGATTCCTATGGCTACACCTTC. This gives the protein CASSPRQDSYGYTF.

The chain has TRBV27 and TRBJ2-3, with a tentative D call TRBD1 (6 bases). Trimming removed 2 bases at V and 2 bases at J, with 11 bases between. CDR1 is MNHEY and CDR2 is SMNVEV in the germline V gene (reference sequence). The length of the CDR3 is 15 residues. The CDR3 loop is CASSLRGQITDTQYF. The CDR3 DNA follows: TGTGCCAGCAGTTTACGAGGACAGATCACAGATACGCAGTATTTT.

This rearrangement joins TRBV11-2 to TRBJ1-6, with D unresolved. In germline, CDR1 is SGHAT, CDR2 FQNNGV. This CDR3 is built from 16 residues. Trimming stripped 2 bases from V and 9 bases from J, with 17 bases between. The CDR3, as DNA: TGTGCCAGCAGCTTACGTAGCGGGCCGGAGGGTTCACCCCTCCACTTT. Translation: CASSLRSGPEGSPLHF.

The V and J genes are TRBV4-2 and TRBJ2-3, with 9 nucleotides matching TRBD2. CDR3 length: 15 residues. Germline trimming cut 1 base from V and 8 bases from J; bases unmatched to any gene: 7. From germline, CDR1 is LGHNA and CDR2 YNFKEQ. CDR3 sequence (DNA): TGTGCCAGCAGCCAAGTGGGCGGGGGGGCCGGTACGCAGTATTTT. Protein sequence: CASSQVGGGAGTQYF.

J is TRBJ2-7 and V is TRBV27, with D possibly matching TRBD2 (6 bases). Germline lookup yields CDR1 MNHEY and CDR2 SMNVEV (reference sequence). The CDR3 spans 16 residues. Trimming took off 2 bases at V and 0 bases at J, with 14 bases between the two ends. Written as DNA, the CDR3 is TGTGCCAGCAGTTTAGGGTGGGGGGACCCCTCCTACGAGCAGTACTTC. It codes for CASSLGWGDPSYEQYF.

In this sample, this clone turned up once. J is TRBJ2-7 and V is TRBV7-9; 9 bases align to TRBD2. The CDR3 spans 12 residues. The germline V gene encodes CDR1 SEHNR and CDR2 FQNEAQ (reference sequence). Unmatched junction bases numbered 6, after V lost 2 bases and J lost 13 bases. The CDR3 reads CASSLSSGSLYF. CDR3 coding DNA: TGTGCCAGCAGCTTAAGTAGCGGGAGTTTATACTTC.

V usage is TRBV4-3 and J usage is TRBJ2-7, with 10 positions matching TRBD1. The germline V gene encodes CDR1 LGHNA and CDR2 YSLEER. This CDR3 has 14 amino acids. The trim removed 4 bases at V and 2 bases at J, leaving 2 bases unmatched. CDR3 amino acids: CASSLGQGAYEQYF. CDR3 bases: TGCGCCAGCAGCCTTGGACAGGGGGCCTACGAGCAGTACTTC.

V and J are TRBV4-2 and TRBJ2-1, with a tentative D call TRBD2 (6 bases). The CDR3 consists of 16 residues. The germline V gene has CDR1 LGHNA and CDR2 YNFKEQ. V was pared by 0 bases and J by 3 bases, with 12 bases between. CDR3 residues: CASSQEVRTIYNEQFF. CDR3 coding DNA: TGTGCCAGCAGCCAAGAGGTGAGGACTATCTACAATGAGCAGTTCTTC.

The gene calls are TRBV28 and TRBJ2-4; 7 bases map to TRBD1. The V and J ends lost 5 bases and 6 bases, in that order; junction bases with no gene match: 7. The CDR3 is 14 residues long. Germline CDR1 reads MDHEN; CDR2 reads SYDVKM. The CDR3 coding sequence is TGTGCCAGCAGTGCCTCGGGACAGACAAACATTCAGTACTTC. Translated, it gives CASSASGQTNIQYF.

The V gene is TRBV30, the J gene TRBJ1-2; 8 bases align to TRBD1. V lost 8 bases to trimming and J lost 6 bases; unmatched junction nucleotides: 11. Germline assignment: CDR1 GTSNPN and CDR2 SVGIG (reference sequence). The CDR3 is 13 amino acids. DNA for the CDR3: TGTGCCAGTTGGATGACAGGGGATGATGGCTACACCTTC. Protein product: CASWMTGDDGYTF.

The sample holds a few counts of this clone. The chain employs TRBV27 and TRBJ2-3; 8 bases align to TRBD1. With 5 bases clipped from V and 2 bases from J, the junction kept 6 bases outside the gene matches. CDR3 length: 15 residues. Germline lookup yields CDR1 MNHEY and CDR2 SMNVEV (reference sequence). Written as DNA, the CDR3 is TGTGCCAGCAGTACCCGACAGGGGAACACAGATACGCAGTATTTT. Translated, it gives CASSTRQGNTDTQYF.

This clone was counted between two and nine times. CDR3 in DNA: TGTGCCAGTAGTGGAGGCACAGCGGGGAGCTACGAGCAGTACTTC. It codes for CASSGGTAGSYEQYF. The rearrangement uses TRBV19 and TRBJ2-7; TRBD2 matches at 7 bases. The V gene end was trimmed by 5 bases and the J gene end by 3 bases; junction bases not matched to a gene: 10. Germline V gene data show CDR1 as LNHDA and CDR2 as SQIVND (reference sequence). The CDR3 spans 15 residues.

The V gene is TRBV6-5, the J gene TRBJ1-1; D is ambiguous. V was shortened by 3 bases and J by 1 base, with 9 bases between the two germline ends. CDR1 MNHEY and CDR2 SVGAGI come from the germline V gene. The length of the CDR3 is 14 residues. The CDR3 nucleotides read TGTGCCAGCAGTTATACCGGGAGGAACACTGAAGCTTTCTTT. Translation: CASSYTGRNTEAFF.

This clone was seen only once. The rearrangement uses TRBV19 and TRBJ1-1, with TRBD1 identical over 10 bases. CDR1 is LNHDA and CDR2 is SQIVND in the germline V gene (reference sequence). V gave up 2 bases and J gave up 6 bases; unmatched junction bases: 3. The CDR3 is 14 residues long. The CDR3 DNA follows: TGTGCCAGTAGTATAATGGGACAGGGGTCTGAAGCTTTCTTT. Its protein product is CASSIMGQGSEAFF.

The chain uses TRBV7-3 and TRBJ2-6, with 7 bases identical to TRBD1. Germline CDR1 is SGHTA and CDR2 is FQGTGA. Unmatched junction bases numbered 10, after V lost 2 bases and J lost 0 bases. The CDR3 spans 19 residues. CDR3 protein: CASSLHRDSPSSGANVLTF. CDR3 DNA sequence: TGTGCCAGCAGCTTACACCGGGACAGTCCGAGCTCTGGGGCCAACGTCCTGACTTTC.

In regard to this clone: The junction and the germline gene differ at one end; a read error may be behind it. This chain uses TRBV5-4 with TRBJ2-5; 8 nucleotides align to TRBD2. Per the germline V gene, CDR1 is SGHNT and CDR2 is YYREEE (reference sequence). The CDR3 has 15 amino acids. The CDR3 DNA reads as TGTGCCAGCACCTTGGACGGGGGGGCCCAAGAGACCCAGTACTTC. It is translated as CASTLDGGAQETQYF.

The chain carries TRBV5-5 and TRBJ2-5; 8 bases align to TRBD1. In germline, CDR1 is SGHKS, CDR2 YYEKEE (reference sequence). J gave up 4 bases and V 1 base, and 12 bases lay outside the gene matches. The CDR3 has 17 residues. CDR3 sequence: CASSLNVDRVGGETQYF. CDR3 in DNA: TGTGCCAGCAGCTTGAATGTGGACAGGGTCGGGGGAGAGACCCAGTACTTC. Full variable domain (rest looked up from reference TRBV5-5 and TRBJ2-5): DAGVTQSPTHLIKTRGQQVTLRCSPISGHKSVSWYQQVLGQGPQFIFQYYEKEERGRGNFPDRFSARQFPNYSSELNVNALLLGDSALYLCASSLNVDRVGGETQYFGPGTRLLVL.

The chain uses TRBV28 and TRBJ2-1; no clear D gene. Looked up from germline, CDR1 is MDHEN and CDR2 is SYDVKM. This CDR3 region has 13 residues. Trimming stripped 3 bases from V and 4 bases from J, with 7 bases between. The CDR3 loop reads CASSFVEYNEQFF. CDR3 nucleotides: TGTGCCAGCAGTTTCGTGGAGTACAATGAGCAGTTCTTC.

The chain recombines TRBV7-9 with TRBJ2-5, with D tentatively TRBD1 (6 bases). Germline V gene lookup returns CDR1 SEHNR and CDR2 FQNEAQ (reference sequence). V lost 5 bases, J lost 2 bases, and 6 bases lay in between. The CDR3 sequence is 12 residues long. CDR3 region: CASSQGQETQYF. The CDR3 nucleotides read TGTGCCAGCAGCCAGGGGCAAGAGACCCAGTACTTC.

The chain links TRBV19 to TRBJ2-3, with TRBD1 as a possible D gene (7 bases). The germline CDR1 and CDR2 sequences are LNHDA and SQIVND (reference sequence). The CDR3 is made up of 17 amino acids. The V and J ends lost 6 bases and 3 bases respectively, with 22 bases between them. This CDR3 is CASSLGGDRERTDTQYF. The CDR3 DNA follows: TGTGCCAGTAGCCTCGGGGGCGACAGGGAAAGGACAGATACGCAGTATTTT.

DNA for the CDR3: TGTGCCAGCAGCAGACCGGGACAGGGCACAGATACGCAGTATTTT. Its protein is CASSRPGQGTDTQYF. The gene calls are TRBV5-4 and TRBJ2-3, with 8 bases that match TRBD1. There are 15 residues in the CDR3. The junction had 5 bases not matched to a gene; V was cut back by 4 bases and J by 1 base. Germline-derived CDR1 and CDR2 are SGHNT and YYREEE (reference sequence).